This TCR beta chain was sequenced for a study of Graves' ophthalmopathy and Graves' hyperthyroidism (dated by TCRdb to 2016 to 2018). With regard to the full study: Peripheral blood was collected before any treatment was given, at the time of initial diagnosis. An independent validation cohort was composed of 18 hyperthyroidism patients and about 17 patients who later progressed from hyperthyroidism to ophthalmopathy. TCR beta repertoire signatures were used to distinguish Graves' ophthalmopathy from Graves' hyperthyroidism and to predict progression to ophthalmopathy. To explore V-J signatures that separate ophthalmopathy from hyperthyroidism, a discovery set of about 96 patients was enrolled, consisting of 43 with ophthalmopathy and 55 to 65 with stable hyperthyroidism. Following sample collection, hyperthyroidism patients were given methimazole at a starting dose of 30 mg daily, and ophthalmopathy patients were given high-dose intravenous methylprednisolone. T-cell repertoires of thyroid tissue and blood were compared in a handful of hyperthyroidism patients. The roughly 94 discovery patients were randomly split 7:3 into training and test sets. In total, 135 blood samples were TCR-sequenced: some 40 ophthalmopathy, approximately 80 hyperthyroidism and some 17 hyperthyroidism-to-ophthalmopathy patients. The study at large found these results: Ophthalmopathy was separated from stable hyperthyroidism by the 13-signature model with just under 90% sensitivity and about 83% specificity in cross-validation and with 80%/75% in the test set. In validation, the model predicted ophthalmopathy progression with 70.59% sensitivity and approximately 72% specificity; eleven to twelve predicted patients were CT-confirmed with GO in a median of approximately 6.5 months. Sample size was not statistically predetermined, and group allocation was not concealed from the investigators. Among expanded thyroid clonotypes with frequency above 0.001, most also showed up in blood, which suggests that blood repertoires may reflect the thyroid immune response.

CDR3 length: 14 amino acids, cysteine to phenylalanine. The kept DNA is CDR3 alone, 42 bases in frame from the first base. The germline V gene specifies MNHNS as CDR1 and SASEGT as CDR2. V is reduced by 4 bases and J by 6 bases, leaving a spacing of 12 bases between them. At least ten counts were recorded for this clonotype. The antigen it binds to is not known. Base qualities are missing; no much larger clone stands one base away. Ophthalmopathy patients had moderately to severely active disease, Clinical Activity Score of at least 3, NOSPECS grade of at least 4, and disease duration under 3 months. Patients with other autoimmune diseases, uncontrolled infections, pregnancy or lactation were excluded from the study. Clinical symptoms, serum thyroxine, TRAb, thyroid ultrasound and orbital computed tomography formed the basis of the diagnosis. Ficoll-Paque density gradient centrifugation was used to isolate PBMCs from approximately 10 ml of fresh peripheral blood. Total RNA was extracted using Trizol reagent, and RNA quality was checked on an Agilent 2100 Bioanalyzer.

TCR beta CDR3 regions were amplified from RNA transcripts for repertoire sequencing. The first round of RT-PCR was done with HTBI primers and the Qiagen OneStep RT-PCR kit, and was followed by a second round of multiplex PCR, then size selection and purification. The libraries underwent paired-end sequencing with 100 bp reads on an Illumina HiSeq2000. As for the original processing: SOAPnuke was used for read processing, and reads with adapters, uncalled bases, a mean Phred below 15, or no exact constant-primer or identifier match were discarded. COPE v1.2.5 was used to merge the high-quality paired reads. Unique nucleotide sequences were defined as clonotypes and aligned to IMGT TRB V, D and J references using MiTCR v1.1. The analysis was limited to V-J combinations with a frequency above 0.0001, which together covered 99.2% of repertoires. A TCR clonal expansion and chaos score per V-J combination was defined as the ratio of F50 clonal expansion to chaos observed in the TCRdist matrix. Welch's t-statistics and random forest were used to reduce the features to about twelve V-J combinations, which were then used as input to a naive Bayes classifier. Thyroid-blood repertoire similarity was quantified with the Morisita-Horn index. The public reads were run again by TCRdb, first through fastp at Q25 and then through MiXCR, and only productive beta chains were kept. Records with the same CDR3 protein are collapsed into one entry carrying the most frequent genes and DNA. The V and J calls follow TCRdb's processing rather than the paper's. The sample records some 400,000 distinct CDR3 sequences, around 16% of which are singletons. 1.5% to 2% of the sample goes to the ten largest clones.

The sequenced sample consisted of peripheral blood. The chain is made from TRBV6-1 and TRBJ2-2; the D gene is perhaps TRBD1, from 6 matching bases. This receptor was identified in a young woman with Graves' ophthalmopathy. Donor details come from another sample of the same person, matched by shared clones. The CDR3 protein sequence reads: CASSVTGSAGELFF. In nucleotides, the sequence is TGTGCCAGCAGTGTGACAGGTTCGGCCGGGGAGCTGTTTTTT.